Presented here are 22 T cell receptor beta chains from one specimen sequenced in a study of radiotherapy plus CTLA-4 blockade in lung cancer. The repertoire was sequenced with immunoSEQ multiplex PCR; TCRdb's copy has only in-frame clones and lacks some. The sample lists over 85,000 clones, around 79% seen once, with 2.8% in the top ten. The source was peripheral blood, collected from a patient treated with radiotherapy plus ipilimumab. The receptor set was obtained from a human donor with non-small cell lung cancer who had a partial response to radiotherapy plus ipilimumab. Some clones in this sample may be carry-over from other donors' samples.

The chain recombines TRBV7-9 with TRBJ1-1; a possible D gene is TRBD1 (5 bases). Germline V gene sequence: CDR1 SEHNR, CDR2 FQNEAQ (reference sequence). V was trimmed by 5 bases and J by 0 bases, leaving 13 bases between them. The CDR3 is 15 amino acids. The CDR3 sequence: CASSVEGVMNTEAFF. CDR3 coding DNA: TGTGCCAGCAGCGTCGAAGGGGTCATGAACACTGAAGCTTTCTTT.

This chain connects TRBV5-1 to TRBJ2-1; 8 nucleotides align to TRBD2. CDR1 is SGHRS, CDR2 YFSETQ, per germline. The CDR3 is 16 residues long. V dropped 6 bases and J dropped 0; count of bases not matched to a gene: 8. CDR3 in amino acids: CASNLLAGGSYNEQFF. In nucleotides, the CDR3 is TGCGCCAGCAACCTGCTTGCGGGAGGCTCCTACAATGAGCAGTTCTTC.

The chain is built from TRBV19 and TRBJ1-4, with 9 bases that match TRBD1. The CDR3 runs 17 residues. Looked up from germline, CDR1 is LNHDA and CDR2 is SQIVND (reference sequence). V trimming: 4 bases; J trimming: 5 bases; junction bases outside the gene matches: 11. The CDR3 loop is CASSRDGTGGYNEKLFF. The CDR3 DNA follows: TGTGCCAGTAGTAGGGATGGTACAGGGGGCTACAATGAAAAACTGTTTTTT.

This clone was observed a single time. This chain joins TRBV10-2 and TRBJ1-1; D is perhaps TRBD1 (6 bases). V dropped 5 bases and J dropped 5 bases, with 12 bases sitting between them. Germline assignment: CDR1 WSHSY and CDR2 SAAADI. The CDR3 sequence is 13 residues long. The CDR3 DNA is TGCGCCAGCAGTTTACAGGGAAGGACTGAAGCTTTCTTT. Its translation: CASSLQGRTEAFF.

This clone was picked up a small number of times. An end of the junction differs from the germline gene, which may be a read error. V usage is TRBV10-2 and J usage is TRBJ1-1, with D tentatively TRBD1 (6 bases). CDR1 and CDR2 (germline): WSHSY, SAAADI. The length of the CDR3 is 14 residues. The CDR3 spells CASSQGDRDTEAFF. The CDR3 region has the DNA TGCGCCAGCAGCCAAGGAGACCGGGACACCGAAGCTTTCTTT.

This sequence joins TRBV15 and TRBJ1-4; D ambiguous. Germline CDR1 and CDR2: LNHNV and YYDKDF (reference sequence). Trimming stripped 1 base from V and 0 bases from J, with 9 bases between. The CDR3 totals 16 residues. The CDR3 loop reads CATSRARRATNEKLFF. Written as DNA, the CDR3 is TGTGCCACCAGCAGAGCAAGGAGGGCAACTAATGAAAAACTGTTTTTT.

V and J are TRBV5-8 and TRBJ2-1, with 7 positions matching TRBD2. After removal of 0 bases from V and 0 bases from J, the junction contained 9 bases not matched to a gene. Germline V lookup: CDR1 SGHTS, CDR2 YDEGEE. The CDR3 loop spans 18 amino acids. CDR3 loop: CASSLVLFSSGSYNEQFF. CDR3 bases: TGTGCCAGCAGCTTGGTCCTTTTTTCTAGCGGCTCCTACAATGAGCAGTTCTTC. The full variable domain, with the rest looked up from reference TRBV5-8 and TRBJ2-1, is EAGVTQSPTHLIKTRGQQATLRCSPISGHTSVYWYQQALGLGLQFLLWYDEGEERNRGNFPPRFSGRQFPNYSSELNVNALELEDSALYLCASSLVLFSSGSYNEQFFGPGTRLTVL.

This CDR3 is CASSPNEGLSETQYF. The CDR3 nucleotides read TGTGCCAGCTCACCAAACGAGGGACTTTCGGAGACCCAGTACTTC. This chain joins TRBV18 and TRBJ2-5, with D perhaps matching TRBD2 (6 bases). The ends were cut back, 2 bases at V and 5 bases at J, with 15 bases in the middle. There are 15 residues in the CDR3. Germline V CDR1 and CDR2: KGHSH, LQKENI.

J is TRBJ1-2 and V is TRBV6-4; D is possibly TRBD1 (6 bases). Trimming cost V 5 bases and J 4 bases, with 11 bases left between them. The germline gives CDR1 MRHNA, CDR2 SNTAGT. The CDR3 sequence is 13 residues long. DNA of the CDR3: TGTGCCAGCAGTCACAGGGTAGGCTATGGCTACACCTTC. As protein: CASSHRVGYGYTF.

The chain has TRBV11-3 and TRBJ1-4, with TRBD1 matching over 8 bases. The junction had 19 bases not matched to a gene; V was cut back by 6 bases and J by 7 bases. The CDR3 totals 18 residues. Looked up from germline, CDR1 is SGHNT and CDR2 is YENEEA. CDR3 in amino acids: CASSSDRDSGATGEKLFF. Here the CDR3 DNA reads TGTGCCAGCAGTTCGGACAGGGATTCGGGCGCAACTGGTGAAAAACTGTTTTTT.

The chain combines TRBV25-1 with TRBJ1-6; D might be TRBD1 (6 bases). This CDR3 spans 14 amino acids. V was shortened by 1 base and J by 10 bases, with 11 bases between the two germline ends. Germline CDR1 reads MGHDK; CDR2 reads SYGVNS. The CDR3 sequence: CASSESGGWSPLHF. DNA of the CDR3: TGTGCCAGCAGTGAATCGGGGGGCTGGTCACCCCTCCACTTT.

The chain recombines TRBV9 with TRBJ2-3; 13 positions agree with TRBD2. J gave up 2 bases and V 3 bases, and 21 bases lay outside the gene matches. The CDR3 totals 22 residues. The germline V gene has CDR1 SGDLS and CDR2 YYNGEE. DNA of the CDR3: TGTGCCAGCAGCGCCCGGCCCTCACTAGCGGGAGGGCCCGCCAACTTCACAGATACGCAGTATTTT. Protein: CASSARPSLAGGPANFTDTQYF.

This clone turned up a few times. This sample includes further DNA sequences coding for the same CDR3. V and J are TRBV15 and TRBJ2-7; tentatively, D is TRBD1 (6 bases). The CDR3 is 15 amino acids. With 2 bases removed from V and 2 bases from J, the gap between germline ends came to 13 bases. Per germline, CDR1 LNHNV and CDR2 YYDKDF (reference sequence). This chain's CDR3 is CATSRSRQGPYEQYF. For the CDR3, the DNA is TGTGCCACCAGCAGATCCCGGCAGGGGCCCTACGAGCAGTACTTC.

This chain joins TRBV5-1 and TRBJ2-3; a possible D gene is TRBD2 (6 bases). The germline V and J ends were trimmed by 3 bases and 3 bases, with 23 bases remaining between them. From germline, CDR1 is SGHRS and CDR2 YFSETQ. The CDR3 length is 18 residues. The CDR3 nucleotides are TGCGCCAGCAGCTCATCCTCAATGAGGCTAGCGTTTACAGATACGCAGTATTTT. It yields the protein CASSSSSMRLAFTDTQYF.

V usage is TRBV6-6 and J usage is TRBJ2-5; TRBD1 aligns across 7 bases. Germline-derived CDR1 and CDR2 are MNHNY and SVGAGI (reference sequence). The CDR3 extends over 14 amino acids. V dropped 6 bases and J dropped 5; count of bases not matched to a gene: 9. The CDR3 DNA sequence: TGTGCCAGCAGCCCCACCGGGACAGACGAGACCCAGTACTTC. Amino acids: CASSPTGTDETQYF.

The genes are TRBV2 and TRBJ2-7; unclear D gene. CDR3 size: 14 residues. Germline lookup yields CDR1 SNHLY and CDR2 FYNNEI. The V gene lost 7 bases and the J gene lost 9 bases, with 22 bases spanning the gap. Here the CDR3 DNA reads TGTGCCAGCACCGACACGGAATTAGATCCCTCGCAGTACTTC. Translation: CASTDTELDPSQYF. The whole variable domain, filled in from reference TRBV2 and TRBJ2-7, reads EPEVTQTPSHQVTQMGQEVILRCVPISNHLYFYWYRQILGQKVEFLVSFYNNEISEKSEIFDDQFSVERPDGSNFTLKIRSTKLEDSAMYFCASTDTELDPSQYFGPGTRLTVT.

The chain uses TRBV4-2 and TRBJ2-2, with 7 positions matching TRBD2. This CDR3 has 17 amino acids. Per the germline V gene, CDR1 is LGHNA and CDR2 is YNFKEQ. J gave up 1 base and V 1 base, and 6 bases lay outside the gene matches. The CDR3 is CASSQGGVAGNTGELFF. The CDR3 DNA follows: TGTGCCAGCAGCCAAGGGGGTGTAGCGGGGAACACCGGGGAGCTGTTTTTT.

This clone was seen more than once but under ten times. The chain carries TRBV4-2 and TRBJ1-2; no firm D call. CDR1 is LGHNA and CDR2 is YNFKEQ in the germline V gene. V was clipped by 1 base and J by 6 bases, with 9 bases between them. This CDR3 region has 13 residues. In DNA, the CDR3 is TGTGCCAGCAGCCAAGTTGGACTCCATGGCTACACCTTC. It translates to CASSQVGLHGYTF.

This rearrangement joins TRBV6-5 to TRBJ1-2, with D unclear. CDR3 length: 13 residues. Germline values: CDR1 MNHEY, CDR2 SVGAGI. V was shortened by 8 bases and J by 1 base, with 11 bases between the two germline ends. In DNA form, the CDR3 reads TGTGCCAGCCAAAAGGAGGGTAACTATGGCTACACCTTC. It codes for CASQKEGNYGYTF.

The J gene is TRBJ2-5, the V gene TRBV6-6; 9 nucleotides match TRBD2. J was trimmed by 3 bases and V by 1 base; bases with no gene match: 3. Germline-derived CDR1 and CDR2 are MNHNY and SVGAGI (reference sequence). This CDR3 is built from 15 residues. The CDR3 region has the DNA TGTGCCAGCAGTTACTACGGACTAGCGAAAGAGACCCAGTACTTC. Protein: CASSYYGLAKETQYF.

CDR3 nucleotides: TGCGCCAGCACCCAGGGAACTGGGGGCTGGGGGCAGTTCTTC. It codes for CASTQGTGGWGQFF. The chain is built from TRBV5-1 and TRBJ2-1, with a weak D call TRBD1 (6 bases). Germline CDR1 is SGHRS and CDR2 is YFSETQ. This CDR3 has 14 residues. V was trimmed by 6 bases and J by 12 bases, leaving 22 bases between them.

The chain recombines TRBV6-5 with TRBJ2-2, with a tentative D call TRBD1 (6 bases). The CDR3 runs to 14 residues. Germline V gene sequence: CDR1 MNHEY, CDR2 SVGAGI. Trimming cost V 6 bases and J 6 bases, with 14 bases left between them. In DNA, the CDR3 is TGTGCCAGCAGGCTATTCGCAGGGGCCGGGGAGCTGTTTTTT. Translation gives CASRLFAGAGELFF.